This TCR beta chain was identified during a study of a mutant IDH1 vaccine in newly diagnosed glioma. Whole-study context: Treated patients showed a male proportion of approximately 62%, a female proportion of roughly 38%, and a mean age of 40.4 years. Most patients had received both radiotherapy and temozolomide, the prior options being radiotherapy, temozolomide, or both. Visit V12 was at week 35; visit V13 was at week 47. Whole-study findings and limits: Pseudoprogression seemed unlinked to shifts in top peripheral T cell clonotypes.

This table comes from immunoSEQ multiplex PCR, and its TCRdb copy is limited to in-frame clones, with some not included. The sample includes tens of thousands of clones, approximately 80% of them seen just once. V lost 7 bases to trimming and J lost 1 base, with 17 bases between them. This CDR3 has 17 residues. CDR1 and CDR2 from the germline V gene are SGHAT and FQNNGV. As to this clone: Its matching antigen is unknown.

The sample's time point: week 35, safety follow-up. The study gave 300 ug of mutant IDH1 20-mer peptide per vaccine dose, with topical imiquimod. Sequencing was performed on PBMCs, taken from a glioma patient whose treatment included an IDH1 peptide vaccine. The clonotype comes from a woman in her 40s with glioma. Some clones in this sample may be carry-over from other donors' samples. This chain joins TRBV11-2 and TRBJ2-6; weak D call: TRBD2 (6 bases). CDR3 region: CASILGHGLSGANVLTF. CDR3 coding DNA: TGTGCCAGCATACTAGGACACGGACTATCTGGGGCCAACGTCCTGACTTTC.